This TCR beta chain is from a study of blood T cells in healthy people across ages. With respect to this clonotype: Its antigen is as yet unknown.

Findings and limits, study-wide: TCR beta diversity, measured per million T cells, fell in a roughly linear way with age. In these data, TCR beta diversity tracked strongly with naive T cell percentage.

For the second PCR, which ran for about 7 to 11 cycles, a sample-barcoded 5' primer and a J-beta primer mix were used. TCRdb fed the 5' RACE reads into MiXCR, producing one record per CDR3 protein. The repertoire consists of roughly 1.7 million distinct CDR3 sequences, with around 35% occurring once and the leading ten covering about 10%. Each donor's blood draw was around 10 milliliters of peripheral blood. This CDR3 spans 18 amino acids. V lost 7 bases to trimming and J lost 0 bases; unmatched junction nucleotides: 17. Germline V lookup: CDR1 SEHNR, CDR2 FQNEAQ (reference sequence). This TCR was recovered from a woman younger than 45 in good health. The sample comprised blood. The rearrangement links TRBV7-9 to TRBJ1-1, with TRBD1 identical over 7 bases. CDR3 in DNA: TGTGCCAGCAACCCGGCGTGGGCCAGGGGACAGATGAACACTGAAGCTTTCTTT. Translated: CASNPAWARGQMNTEAFF.